What follows are 13 T cell receptor beta chains derived from one specimen sequenced in a study of cytomegalovirus exposure and HLA in healthy donors. It was with 60 Vbeta and 13 Jbeta primers that the PCR ran. Clones were read by immunoSEQ multiplex PCR, and TCRdb kept only the in-frame ones, dropping some. The profile shows 75,000 to 100,000 clones, over 75% of them singletons. Material for sequencing was PBMCs. The receptors were sampled from a man aged 35 to 55 in good health and CMV-seronegative.

Written as DNA, the CDR3 is TGTGCCAGCAGTTTCCTGGGGGCGCAGGCTGAAGCTTTCTTT. Translating it yields CASSFLGAQAEAFF. V usage is TRBV28 and J usage is TRBJ1-1; D may be TRBD1 (6 bases). The CDR3 contains 14 residues. Germline V CDR1 and CDR2: MDHEN, SYDVKM. Deletions cut 3 bases from V and 6 bases from J, with 14 bases between.

This chain links TRBV2 with TRBJ2-5, with TRBD2 matching 11 bases. CDR1 and CDR2 (germline): SNHLY, FYNNEI. Germline trimming cut 10 bases from V and 3 bases from J; bases unmatched to any gene: 1. CDR3 length: 12 residues. The CDR3 DNA reads as TGTGCCACGGGACTAGCGGAAGAGACCCAGTACTTC. This sequence encodes CATGLAEETQYF.

Ten or more counts support this clone. V usage is TRBV6-6 and J usage is TRBJ1-1; D perhaps matches TRBD1 (5 bases). This CDR3 spans 11 amino acids. V was pared by 10 bases and J by 1 base, with 7 bases between. Looked up from germline, CDR1 is MNHNY and CDR2 is SVGAGI (reference sequence). CDR3 nucleotides: TGTGCCACCCAGGGGAACACTGAAGCTTTCTTT. Translating gives CATQGNTEAFF.

This clone was observed a single time. V usage is TRBV5-1 and J usage is TRBJ1-4; D is uncertain. The CDR3 spans 18 residues. Trimming left V 0 bases short and J 5 bases short, with 20 bases between. The germline CDR1 and CDR2 sequences are SGHRS and YFSETQ. The CDR3 bases are TGCGCCAGCAGCTTGGAAACTGTCGGACGTGGGAGAAATGAAAAACTGTTTTTT. This codes for CASSLETVGRGRNEKLFF.

This clone was seen just once. The chain employs TRBV27 and TRBJ1-1; D is perhaps TRBD1 (5 bases). Germline assignment: CDR1 MNHEY and CDR2 SMNVEV (reference sequence). The CDR3 is made up of 14 amino acids. The V and J ends lost 3 bases and 1 base respectively, with 9 bases between them. The DNA of the CDR3 is TGTGCCAGCAGTTTCGTTGGACAGAACACTGAAGCTTTCTTT. Its translation: CASSFVGQNTEAFF.

The rearrangement links TRBV2 to TRBJ2-7; 10 nucleotides align to TRBD2. J lost 0 bases, V lost 6 bases, and 5 bases had no gene match. This CDR3 comprises 15 residues. The germline gives CDR1 SNHLY, CDR2 FYNNEI. DNA of the CDR3: TGTGCCAGCAGCCTGGGACTAGCGTCCTCCTACGAGCAGTACTTC. It translates to CASSLGLASSYEQYF.

This clone occurred once. This rearrangement joins TRBV5-4 to TRBJ2-7; 9 positions match TRBD1. This CDR3 is built from 15 residues. V dropped 4 bases and J dropped 3; count of bases not matched to a gene: 8. Germline loops: CDR1 SGHNT, CDR2 YYREEE (reference sequence). CDR3 DNA: TGTGCCAGCAGCCTGACAGGGGGAGGAGGCTACGAGCAGTACTTC. This codes for CASSLTGGGGYEQYF.

This chain links TRBV5-1 with TRBJ2-5, with 8 bases lining up with TRBD2. Germline CDR1 and CDR2: SGHRS and YFSETQ. CDR3 length equals 16 residues. The V segment lost 1 base and the J segment 4 bases; nucleotides outside the gene matches: 9. CDR3: CASSLSGSRSPETQYF. The CDR3 coding sequence is TGCGCCAGCAGCTTGAGCGGGAGCAGGTCCCCAGAGACCCAGTACTTC. The complete variable domain, with remaining parts taken from reference TRBV5-1 and TRBJ2-5, reads KAGVTQTPRYLIKTRGQQVTLSCSPISGHRSVSWYQQTPGQGLQFLFEYFSETQRNKGNFPGRFSGRQFSNSRSEMNVSTLELGDSALYLCASSLSGSRSPETQYFGPGTRLLVL.

Comments on this clone: Other nucleotide sequences in the sample specify the same CDR3. The chain recombines TRBV6-4 with TRBJ2-2; D is perhaps TRBD2 (7 bases). The CDR3 loop spans 15 amino acids. Germline V lookup: CDR1 MRHNA, CDR2 SNTAGT. The V end was cut by 5 bases, the J end by 3 bases, with 13 bases between. CDR3 sequence: CASSPRGGDTGELFF. The CDR3 DNA reads TGTGCCAGCAGTCCTCGAGGGGGGGACACCGGGGAGCTGTTTTTT.

This rearrangement joins TRBV28 to TRBJ2-6; TRBD1 is a possible D gene (5 bases). Germline values: CDR1 MDHEN, CDR2 SYDVKM. V was shortened by 7 bases and J by 1 base, with 11 bases between the two germline ends. The CDR3 runs to 15 residues. This chain's CDR3 is CASTQRQSGANVLTF. CDR3 bases: TGTGCCAGCACCCAAAGACAGTCTGGGGCCAACGTCCTGACTTTC.

This clone appeared a few times. The chain joins TRBV19 to TRBJ1-5; D gene uncertain. Trimming pared 3 bases from V and 9 bases from J, leaving 12 bases between. The V gene's germline CDR1 is LNHDA and CDR2 SQIVND (reference sequence). The CDR3 loop spans 13 amino acids. CDR3 bases: TGTGCCAGTAGTATCGGGGTTTTGATGCCCCAGCATTTT. This codes for CASSIGVLMPQHF.

The rearrangement joins TRBV28 to TRBJ1-5; D might be TRBD1 (5 bases). Trimming stripped 1 base from V and 4 bases from J, with 8 bases between. The CDR3 length is 14 residues. CDR1 MDHEN and CDR2 SYDVKM come from the germline V gene. CDR3 amino acids: CASSLLRGNQPQHF. For the CDR3, the DNA is TGTGCCAGCAGTTTATTACGGGGGAATCAGCCCCAGCATTTT.

CDR3 bases: TGCAGCGCAGCGTTGAGTAGCGGGGGTTACAATGAGCAGTTCTTC. It translates to CSAALSSGGYNEQFF. V gene TRBV29-1 combines with J gene TRBJ2-1, with 9 nucleotides matching TRBD2. J was trimmed by 4 bases and V by 7 bases; bases with no gene match: 11. Germline loops: CDR1 SQVTM, CDR2 ANQGSEA. The CDR3 contains 15 residues.